This T cell receptor (beta chain) is drawn from a study of radiation and T cells in renal cell carcinoma. Only in-frame clones appear in the TCRdb table, and some are missing; sequencing was by immunoSEQ multiplex PCR. The sample records approximately 61,000 clones, around 76% being singletons. Study results and caveats: Top tumor clonotypes rose in blood 2 weeks post-radiation, then contracted. Without pretreatment biopsies, baseline tumor clonotype presence was undetermined.

Only a few counts were recorded for this clone. As yet, its antigen is unknown. Per the germline V gene, CDR1 is SGHAT and CDR2 is FQNNGV. This CDR3 comprises 12 residues. V dropped 2 bases and J dropped 9 bases, with 5 bases sitting between them. As to time point: blood 2 weeks post-SBRT. The treatment: 15 Gy SBRT to primary tumor, nephrectomy 4 weeks later. The patient's renal cell carcinoma had clear cell pathology. The TCR comes from a man in his 60s with renal cell carcinoma. The sample was blood, taken from a patient whose treatment included radiotherapy and nephrectomy. The chain carries TRBV11-2 and TRBJ1-6; D is unclear. DNA for the CDR3: TGTGCCAGCAGCTTAACGGGTTCACCCCTCCACTTT. As protein: CASSLTGSPLHF.